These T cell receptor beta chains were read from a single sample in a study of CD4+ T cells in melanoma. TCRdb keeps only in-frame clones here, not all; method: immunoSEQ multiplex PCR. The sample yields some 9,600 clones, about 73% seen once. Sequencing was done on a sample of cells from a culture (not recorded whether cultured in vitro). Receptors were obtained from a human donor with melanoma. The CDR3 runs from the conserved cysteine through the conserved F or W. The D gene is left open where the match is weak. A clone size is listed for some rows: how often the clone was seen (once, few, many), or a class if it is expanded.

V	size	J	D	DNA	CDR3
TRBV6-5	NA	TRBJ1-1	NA	TGTGCCAGCAGGTGGGAGGGGGACACTGAAGCTTTCTTT	CASRWEGDTEAFF
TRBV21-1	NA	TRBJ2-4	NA	TGTGCCAGCCCTTGGGGCAACAAAAACATTCAGTACTTC	CASPWGNKNIQYF
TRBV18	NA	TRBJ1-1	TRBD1	TGTGCCAGCTCACCACGTGCCGGGACAGGTCTAGAAGCTTTCTTT	CASSPRAGTGLEAFF
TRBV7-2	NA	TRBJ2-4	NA	TGTGCCAGCAGCTCCCCCCATCTTGGCAAAAACATTCAGTACTTC	CASSSPHLGKNIQYF
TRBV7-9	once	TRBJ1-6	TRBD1	TGTGCCAGCAGCCAGGGACAGGGATTCTATAATTCACCCCTCCACTTT	CASSQGQGFYNSPLHF
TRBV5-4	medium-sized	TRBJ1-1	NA	TGTGCCAGCAGCCGAGACCGGTCGTACACTGAAGCTTTCTTT	CASSRDRSYTEAFF
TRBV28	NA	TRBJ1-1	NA	TGTGCCAGCAGACTTAACACTGAAGCTTTCTTT	CASRLNTEAFF
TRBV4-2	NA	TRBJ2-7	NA	TGTGCCAGCAGCCAAGTGGGAAGAGGCCTTTACGAGCAGTACTTC	CASSQVGRGLYEQYF
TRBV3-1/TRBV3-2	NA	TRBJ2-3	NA	TGTGCCAGCAGCCCGGACAGGTTGGGGGGAAGGGGCACAGATACGCAGTATTTT	CASSPDRLGGRGTDTQYF
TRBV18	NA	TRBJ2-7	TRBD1	TGTGCCAGCTCACGGGCCACAGGGGAACTTAGTGAGCAGTACTTC	CASSRATGELSEQYF
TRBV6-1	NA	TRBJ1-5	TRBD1	TGTGCCAGCAGTGAAAAAGGACAGGGGAGCAATCAGCCCCAGCATTTT	CASSEKGQGSNQPQHF
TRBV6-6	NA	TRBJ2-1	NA	TGTGCAACTAGGGGAACCTACAATGAGCAGTTCTTC	CATRGTYNEQFF
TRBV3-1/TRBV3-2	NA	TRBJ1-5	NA	TGTGCCAGCAGCCAGAGTCGCAATCAGCCCCAGCATTTT	CASSQSRNQPQHF
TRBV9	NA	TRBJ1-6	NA	TGTGCCAGCAGCGCAAGACAGGTCTCAAATTCACCCCTCCACTTT	CASSARQVSNSPLHF
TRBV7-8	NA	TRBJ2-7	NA	TGTGCCAGCAGCTTTAGTTCTACCTACGAGCAGTACTTC	CASSFSSTYEQYF
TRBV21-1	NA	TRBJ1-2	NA	TGTGCCAGCGCGGGGGACTATGGCTACACCTTC	CASAGDYGYTF
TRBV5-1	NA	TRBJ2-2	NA	TGCGCCAGCGGCGAGGGTTATACGACCGGGGAGCTGTTTTTT	CASGEGYTTGELFF
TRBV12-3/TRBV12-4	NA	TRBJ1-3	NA	TGTGCCAGCAGTTTGAGAAACACCATATATTTT	CASSLRNTIYF
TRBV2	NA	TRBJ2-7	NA	TGTGCCAGCAAGGGGGAAGCCCCAAGCGAGCAGTACTTC	CASKGEAPSEQYF